This TCR beta chain came from a study of T cell clones after liver transplantation (dated by TCRdb to between 2018 and 2021). With regard to the full study: Samples were obtained from ITN030ST, a randomized trial in which withdrawal of immunosuppression was attempted within 2 years of liver transplantation. Donor-reactive T cell clones were identified by TCRbeta sequencing after a pre-transplant mixed lymphocyte reaction and then tracked in post-transplant blood. Third party-reactive TCRbeta sequences were also identified from pre-transplant MLRs to serve as an antigen-independent comparator for donor-reactive sequences. Three of the eight recipients were HCV-positive; the others were transplanted for non-autoimmune, non-viral indications. No induction therapy was given to the subjects, and standard immunosuppression was administered until randomization at 12-24 months post-transplant. Tolerance was defined as complete withdrawal of immunosuppression for at least one year without a rise in liver enzymes beyond twice the upper limit of normal. Blood samples were collected pre-transplant, then pre-randomization ahead of withdrawal, and finally post-randomization once withdrawal had either been completed or failed. A cohort of 8 liver transplant recipients was studied, of whom 3 were classified as tolerant and 5 as non-tolerant.

Thawed unstimulated PBMCs were stained for CD3, CD4 and CD8 and FACS-sorted into CD3+CD4+ and CD3+CD8+ populations. Each of the 8 studied subjects was randomized to immunosuppression withdrawal. The Qiagen DNeasy Blood and Tissue Kit was used for isolation of genomic DNA. This clone was seen only once. It lacks a known antigen. Qualities for individual bases were not recorded, and no much larger clone is one base off. Taken from cysteine to phenylalanine, the CDR3 has 15 residues. Solely the CDR3 DNA is kept, with 45 bases framed from the first base. The germline V gene (reference sequence) supplies CDR1 LNHDA and CDR2 SQIVND. Trimming removed 2 bases from V and 3 bases from J; the gene matches leave 4 bases unexplained. Frozen genomic DNA underwent high-throughput TCRbeta CDR3 sequencing by immunoSEQ, including PCR amplification, mapping, bias correction and internal controls. In the source study's methods: Productive rearrangements were kept, and unique TCRbeta sequences were defined by CDR3 nucleotide sequence plus V and J gene. For classification of a sequence as donor-reactive, at least 5-fold expansion in CFSE-low cells relative to unstimulated pre-transplant cells and a frequency of at least 0.01% were required. Per-subject minimum frequency thresholds, based on the lowest-template unstimulated sample, ensured at least 90% detection power. Jensen-Shannon divergence between the top 1000 TCRbeta sequences after and before transplant was used to measure repertoire turnover. Changes in detection of donor-reactive sequences were assessed with two-sided Fisher's exact tests. What TCRdb holds here is the immuneACCESS table cut down to in-frame rearrangements. Part of the clones is not present; checked against another copy, under half of the missing clones reflect an unresolved V gene, and the others are unexplained. V, J and clone size are taken as reported in that table, and D and trimming were inferred from the DNA itself. Here the sample has roughly 80,000 clones; approximately 82% occur a single time. The ten largest clones capture 2.5% to 3.5% of the sample.

Overall results and qualifications from the work: Because no allograft tissue specimens were available, donor-reactive T cells may have migrated into the graft instead of being deleted. Conclusions were preliminary, limited by small, heterogeneous patient numbers and non-standardized post-transplant time points. Donor-reactive sequences decreased more than third party-reactive sequences, which suggests partial antigen-specific deletion that was not related to withdrawal success. Once repertoire turnover was taken into account, donor-reactive detection showed a significant reduction for CD4 in 7 of 8 subjects and for CD8 in 8 of 8. In 5 of 8 subjects, circulating donor-reactive CD4 TCRbeta sequences decreased significantly after transplant, regardless of tolerance or HCV status. Low numbers of available donor cells limited the measurable donor-reactive repertoire in a couple of subjects.

The clonotype was recovered from a human patient who received a liver transplant. After a transplant, the graft donor may have provided part of the T cells. Here the chain combines TRBV19 and TRBJ1-1; a stretch of 9 junction bases matches TRBD1. The material sequenced was CD4+ T cells from blood, taken at the 22-month timepoint. The DNA reads TGTGCCAGTAGTATATCGGGACAGGGTTACACTGAAGCTTTCTTT. The resulting protein is CASSISGQGYTEAFF.